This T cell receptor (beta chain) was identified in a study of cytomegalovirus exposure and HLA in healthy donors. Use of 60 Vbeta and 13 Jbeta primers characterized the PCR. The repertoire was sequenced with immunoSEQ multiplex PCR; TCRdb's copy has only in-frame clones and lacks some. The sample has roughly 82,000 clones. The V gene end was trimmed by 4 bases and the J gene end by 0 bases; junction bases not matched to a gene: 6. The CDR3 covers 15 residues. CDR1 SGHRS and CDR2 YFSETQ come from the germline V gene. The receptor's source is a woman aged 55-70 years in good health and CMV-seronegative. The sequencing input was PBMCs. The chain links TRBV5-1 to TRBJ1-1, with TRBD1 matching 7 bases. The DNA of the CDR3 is TGCGCCAGCAGCCGAGGGACAGACGTGAACACTGAAGCTTTCTTT. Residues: CASSRGTDVNTEAFF.